This T cell receptor beta chain was recovered during a study of CD8+ T cells in alopecia areata. The CDR3 has 14 amino acids. CDR1 SGHRS and CDR2 YFSETQ come from the germline V gene. Trimming removed 1 base from V and 8 bases from J; junction bases left unmatched: 8. Patients with alopecia areata provided lesional scalp punch biopsies as well as peripheral blood. After isolation, RNA underwent reverse transcription to generate cDNA as the sequencing template. The method was immunoSEQ multiplex PCR; TCRdb's version includes in-frame clones alone and lacks a portion of them. The sample has approximately 63,000 clones, under 75% seen once.

The chain employs TRBV5-1 and TRBJ1-2; 7 bases map to TRBD1. The TCR sequence derives from a human donor with alopecia areata. The material was CD8+ T cells sorted from blood, obtained at week 0. The CDR3 DNA sequence: TGCGCCAGCAGCTTGTTACTGACAGGGATGGGCTACACCTTC. The encoded protein is CASSLLLTGMGYTF.